The sequence of this T cell receptor (beta chain) was determined in a study of PD-L1 blockade in urothelial cancer. Study details: Patients started atezolizumab around 2014, 1,200 mg intravenously every 3 weeks. Study results and caveats: Durable-benefit patients had greater expansion of tumor-associated blood clones at 3 weeks.

Regarding time point: pretreatment peripheral blood. Each PCR received spiked synthetic TCR analog templates. Some clones are missing from TCRdb's copy, which holds only in-frame ones; the method was immunoSEQ multiplex PCR. The repertoire holds tens of thousands of clones, with 90% as singletons. The CDR3 is made up of 14 amino acids. CDR1 SGHTA and CDR2 FQGNSA come from the germline V gene. The V segment lost 5 bases and the J segment 4 bases; nucleotides outside the gene matches: 6. With regard to this clone: The target antigen is unknown.

The TCR originated in a man in his sixties with urothelial cancer. The chain joins TRBV7-2 to TRBJ2-3, with 7 bases fitting TRBD2. The starting material was PBMCs, obtained around atezolizumab (anti-PD-L1) treatment. CDR3 sequence (DNA): TGTGCCAGCAGCCCGAGGCGGGGGTCAGATACGCAGTATTTT. It codes for CASSPRRGSDTQYF.